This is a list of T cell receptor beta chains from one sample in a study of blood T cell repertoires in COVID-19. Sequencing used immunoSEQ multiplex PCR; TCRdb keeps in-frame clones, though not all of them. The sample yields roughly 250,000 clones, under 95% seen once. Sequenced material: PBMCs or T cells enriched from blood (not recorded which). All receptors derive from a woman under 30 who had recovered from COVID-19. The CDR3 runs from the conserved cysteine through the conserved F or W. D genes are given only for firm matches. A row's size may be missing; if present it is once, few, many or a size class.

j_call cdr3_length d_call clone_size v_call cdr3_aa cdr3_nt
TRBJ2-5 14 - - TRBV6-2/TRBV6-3 CASSQSRGQETQYF TGTGCCAGCAGTCAAAGCCGAGGCCAAGAGACCCAGTACTTC
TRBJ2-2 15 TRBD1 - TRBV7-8 CASRQGAGTTGELFF TGTGCCAGCAGACAGGGGGCAGGGACTACCGGGGAGCTGTTTTTT
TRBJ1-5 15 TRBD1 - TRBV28 CASSLWGQGNQPQHF TGTGCCAGCAGTTTATGGGGACAGGGCAATCAGCCCCAGCATTTT
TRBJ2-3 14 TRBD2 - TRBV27 CASKVLAGSDTQYF TGTGCCAGCAAAGTGCTAGCGGGGTCAGATACGCAGTATTTT
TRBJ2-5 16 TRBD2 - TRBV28 CACGGGSGTHQETQYF TGTGCCTGTGGGGGGGGATCTGGGACCCACCAAGAGACCCAGTACTTC
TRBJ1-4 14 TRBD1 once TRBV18 CASTGQGLREKLFF TGTGCCAGCACGGGACAGGGATTAAGGGAAAAACTGTTTTTT
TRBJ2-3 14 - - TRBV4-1 CASSPSLRTDTQYF TGCGCCAGCAGCCCGTCCCTACGTACAGATACGCAGTATTTT
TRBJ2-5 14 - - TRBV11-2 CASSLDWSAETQYF TGTGCCAGCAGCTTAGATTGGTCCGCGGAGACCCAGTACTTC
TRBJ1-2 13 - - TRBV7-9 CASSSTGDYGYTF TGTGCCAGCAGCTCTACAGGCGACTATGGCTACACCTTC
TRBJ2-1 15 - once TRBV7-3 CASALGQGLVNEQFF TGTGCCAGCGCCCTGGGGCAGGGTTTGGTCAATGAGCAGTTCTTC
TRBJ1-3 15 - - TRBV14 CASSQAQSSGNTIYF TGTGCCAGCAGCCAAGCACAGAGCTCTGGAAACACCATATATTTT
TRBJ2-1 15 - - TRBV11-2 CASSQEFGGYNEQFF TGTGCCAGCAGCCAAGAATTCGGCGGCTACAATGAGCAGTTCTTC
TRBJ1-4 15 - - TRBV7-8 CASSPMGGANEKLFF TGTGCCAGCAGCCCAATGGGAGGGGCTAATGAAAAACTGTTTTTT
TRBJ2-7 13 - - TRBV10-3 CAISDASLYEQYF TGTGCCATCAGTGATGCTAGCCTCTACGAGCAGTACTTC
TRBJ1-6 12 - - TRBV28 CASSYRRSPLHF TGTGCCAGCAGTTATCGGAGGTCACCCCTCCACTTT
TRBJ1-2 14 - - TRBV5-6 CASSLSGRGYGYTF TGTGCCAGCAGCTTGTCGGGTAGGGGCTATGGCTACACCTTC
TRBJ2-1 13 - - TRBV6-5 CASIPLGPGDPFF TGTGCCAGCATTCCCTTGGGTCCGGGAGACCCGTTCTTC
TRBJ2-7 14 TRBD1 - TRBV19 CASSIGQETYEQYF TGTGCCAGTAGTATCGGACAGGAGACCTACGAGCAGTACTTC
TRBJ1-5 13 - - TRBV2 CASNSGINQPQHF TGTGCCAGCAATAGCGGAATTAATCAGCCCCAGCATTTT
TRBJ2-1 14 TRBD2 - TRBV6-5 CASGAGFEDNEQFF TGTGCCAGCGGAGCGGGATTCGAGGACAATGAGCAGTTCTTC
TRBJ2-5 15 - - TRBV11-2 CASSSRGHREETQYF TGTGCCAGCAGCTCGAGGGGACATCGCGAAGAGACCCAGTACTTC
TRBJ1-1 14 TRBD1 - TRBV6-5 CASRFDRVNTEAFF TGTGCCAGCCGATTTGACAGGGTGAACACTGAAGCTTTCTTT
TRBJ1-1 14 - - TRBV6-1 CASSEQGWGTEAFF TGTGCCAGCAGTGAACAGGGTTGGGGCACTGAAGCTTTCTTT
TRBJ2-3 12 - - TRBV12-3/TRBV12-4 CASSFKRDTQYF TGTGCCAGCAGTTTCAAGCGGGATACGCAGTATTTT
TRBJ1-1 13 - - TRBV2 CASSEFGGTEAFF TGTGCCAGCAGTGAATTTGGGGGGACTGAAGCTTTCTTT
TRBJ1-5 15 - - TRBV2 CATSLHRQKNQPQHF TGTGCCACCTCCTTACACCGACAGAAAAATCAGCCCCAGCATTTT